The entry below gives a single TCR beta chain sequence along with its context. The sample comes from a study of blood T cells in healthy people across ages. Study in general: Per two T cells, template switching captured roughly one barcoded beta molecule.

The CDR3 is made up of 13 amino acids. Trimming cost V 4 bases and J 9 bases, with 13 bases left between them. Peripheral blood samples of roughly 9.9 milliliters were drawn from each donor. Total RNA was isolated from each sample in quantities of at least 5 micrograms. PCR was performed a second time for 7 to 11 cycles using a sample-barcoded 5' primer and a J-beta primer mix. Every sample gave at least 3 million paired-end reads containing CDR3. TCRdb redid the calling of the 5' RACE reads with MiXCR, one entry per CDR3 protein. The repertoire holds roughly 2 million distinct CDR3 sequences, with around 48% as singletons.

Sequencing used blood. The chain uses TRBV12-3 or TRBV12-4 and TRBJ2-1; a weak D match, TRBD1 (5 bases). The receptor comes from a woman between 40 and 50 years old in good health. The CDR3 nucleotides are TGTGCCAGCAGTTGGGGCAGGCTGGGTGAGCAGTTCTTC. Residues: CASSWGRLGEQFF.